The 19 T cell receptor beta chains given below trace back to one sample, sequenced in a study of T cells in pancreatic ductal adenocarcinoma. The table came from immunoSEQ multiplex PCR; TCRdb's copy has only in-frame clones and leaves some out. The table records roughly 100,000 clones, 90% to 95% of them present only once. Selected pancreatic ductal adenocarcinoma patients had undergone surgery without neoadjuvant therapy. The source material was PBMCs. The source of these receptors is a human donor with pancreatic ductal adenocarcinoma.

This sequence joins TRBV5-8 and TRBJ2-3; 7 nucleotides line up with TRBD1. J was trimmed by 2 bases and V by 5 bases; bases with no gene match: 5. Germline V lookup: CDR1 SGHTS, CDR2 YDEGEE. The CDR3 has 14 amino acids. The CDR3 sequence: CASSTGVSTDTQYF. CDR3 coding DNA: TGTGCCAGCAGTACAGGGGTTTCCACAGATACGCAGTATTTT.

J is TRBJ2-2 and V is TRBV18; unclear D gene. Germline V gene sequence: CDR1 KGHSH, CDR2 LQKENI. The V end lost 3 bases, the J end lost 0 bases, and 11 bases lay between the germline ends. This CDR3 is built from 16 residues. The CDR3 here is CASSPPSLPNTGELFF. CDR3 bases: TGTGCCAGCTCACCCCCGAGTCTGCCGAACACCGGGGAGCTGTTTTTT.

Concerning this clone itself: At one end the junction does not follow the germline gene, possibly because of a read error. The chain recombines TRBV7-2 with TRBJ2-1; tentative D call: TRBD2 (5 bases). The CDR3 covers 15 residues. The germline V gene has CDR1 SGHTA and CDR2 FQGNSA. The CDR3 loop reads CASTLASRGYNEQFF. The DNA of the CDR3 is TGTGCCAGCACCTTAGCGTCGAGAGGTTACAATGAGCAGTTCTTC. Variable domain in full (rest from reference TRBV7-2 and TRBJ2-1): GAGVSQSPSNKVTEKGKDVELRCDPISGHTALYWYRQSLGQGLEFLIYFQGNSAPDKSGLPSDRFSAERTGGSVSTLTIQRTQQEDSAVYLCASTLASRGYNEQFFGPGTRLTVL.

V is TRBV4-2 and J is TRBJ2-5; possible D gene TRBD2, 6 bases. The CDR3 runs to 16 residues. Germline-derived CDR1 and CDR2 are LGHNA and YNFKEQ. The V and J ends lost 1 base and 3 bases respectively, with 15 bases between them. The DNA of the CDR3 is TGTGCCAGCAGCCAAGCCGGCGGGACGGTAGAAGAGACCCAGTACTTC. Its protein is CASSQAGGTVEETQYF.

V usage is TRBV18 and J usage is TRBJ2-3; 8 nucleotides line up with TRBD1. V was pared by 1 base and J by 4 bases, with 7 bases of the junction left unmatched. CDR1 is KGHSH and CDR2 is LQKENI in the germline V gene. The CDR3 totals 16 residues. The CDR3: CASSPRAAGGADTQYF. The CDR3 coding sequence is TGTGCCAGCTCACCACGCGCCGCAGGGGGCGCAGATACGCAGTATTTT. The full variable domain, rest sourced from reference TRBV18 and TRBJ2-3, is NAGVMQNPRHLVRRRGQEARLRCSPMKGHSHVYWYRQLPEEGLKFMVYLQKENIIDESGMPKERFSAEFPKEGPSILRIQQVVRGDSAAYFCASSPRAAGGADTQYFGPGTRLTVL.

The V and J genes are TRBV5-1 and TRBJ2-3; possibly TRBD2 for D (6 bases). CDR1 SGHRS and CDR2 YFSETQ come from the germline V gene. This CDR3 is 18 amino acids long. The V gene lost 1 base and the J gene lost 1 base, with 19 bases spanning the gap. CDR3 region: CASSLTPSGVMGTDTQYF. The CDR3 nucleotides are TGCGCCAGCAGCTTGACGCCCTCGGGGGTGATGGGCACAGATACGCAGTATTTT.

The chain uses TRBV11-2 and TRBJ1-3; D possibly corresponds to TRBD1 (5 bases). The V gene's germline CDR1 is SGHAT and CDR2 FQNNGV. V lost 2 bases and J lost 3, with 11 bases in between. The CDR3 loop spans 15 amino acids. The CDR3 sequence: CASSLSRGGGNTIYF. As DNA, the CDR3 is TGTGCCAGCAGCTTATCAAGGGGTGGTGGAAACACCATATATTTT.

The DNA for the CDR3 is TGTGCCAGCAGACAACAGAAAAACATTCAGTACTTC. It encodes CASRQQKNIQYF. The rearrangement links TRBV6-6 to TRBJ2-4; D gene uncertain. This CDR3 contains 12 residues. The germline gives CDR1 MNHNY, CDR2 SVGAGI (reference sequence). V gave up 6 bases and J gave up 4 bases, with 7 bases separating them.

This clone came up once. The V and J genes are TRBV6-1 and TRBJ2-3; no firm D call. Germline assignment: CDR1 MNHNS and CDR2 SASEGT. This CDR3 has 15 residues. V lost 2 bases, J lost 3 bases, and 12 bases lay in between. In nucleotides, the CDR3 is TGTGCCAGCAGTGAACAAACCGTCAGGACAGATACGCAGTATTTT. It codes for CASSEQTVRTDTQYF.

The chain recombines TRBV6-1 with TRBJ2-4, with 7 bases matching TRBD2. The CDR3 totals 16 residues. Germline CDR1 is MNHNS and CDR2 is SASEGT. V was pared by 0 bases and J by 7 bases, with 9 bases of the junction left unmatched. In DNA, the CDR3 is TGTGCCAGCAGTGAAGCACCGGGAGGAGGGGAGAACATTCAGTACTTC. Its translation: CASSEAPGGGENIQYF.

The chain couples TRBV5-4 to TRBJ1-3; 7 positions match TRBD1. Germline CDR1 reads SGHNT; CDR2 reads YYREEE (reference sequence). The CDR3 covers 15 residues. Losses at the gene ends were 4 bases for V and 2 bases for J; bases not matched to a gene: 6. The CDR3 protein is CASSVGQVPGNTIYF. The DNA for the CDR3 is TGTGCCAGCAGCGTCGGACAGGTCCCTGGAAACACCATATATTTT.

The chain is built from TRBV25-1 and TRBJ1-3; D is perhaps TRBD1 (6 bases). V was cut by 3 bases and J by 3 bases, with 12 bases left in between. This CDR3 comprises 15 residues. CDR1 MGHDK and CDR2 SYGVNS come from the germline V gene. In nucleotides, the CDR3 is TGTGCCAGCAGTGAGGGGGGGGCCAGTGGAAACACCATATATTTT. Translating it yields CASSEGGASGNTIYF.

The rearrangement joins TRBV29-1 to TRBJ1-1; 7 bases agree with TRBD1. Trimming cost V 6 bases and J 1 base; bases outside gene matches: 5. CDR1 SQVTM and CDR2 ANQGSEA come from the germline V gene. The CDR3 sequence is 13 residues long. CDR3 nucleotides: TGCAGCGTGGGCAGGGGGGAGAACACTGAAGCTTTCTTT. This codes for CSVGRGENTEAFF.

The V and J genes are TRBV19 and TRBJ2-6; no reliable D call. The CDR3 runs to 16 residues. Germline V gene lookup returns CDR1 LNHDA and CDR2 SQIVND (reference sequence). The germline V and J ends were trimmed by 1 base and 0 bases, with 7 bases remaining between them. CDR3: CASSIVSYSGANVLTF. The DNA for the CDR3 is TGTGCCAGTAGTATAGTAAGCTACTCTGGGGCCAACGTCCTGACTTTC.

The gene calls are TRBV5-6 and TRBJ2-7, with 9 bases aligning to TRBD1. Germline V gene lookup returns CDR1 SGHDT and CDR2 YYEEEE. Trimming cost V 3 bases and J 3 bases; bases outside gene matches: 7. The CDR3 consists of 15 residues. The CDR3 region is CASSSTGGVSYEQYF. The CDR3 DNA reads TGTGCCAGCAGCTCCACAGGGGGCGTAAGCTACGAGCAGTACTTC.

CDR3 coding DNA: TGTGCCAGCAGGGCGGACAATGAGCAGTTCTTC. Its protein is CASRADNEQFF. J is TRBJ2-1 and V is TRBV6-1; D call uncertain. The CDR3 length is 11 residues. With 6 bases removed from V and 5 bases from J, the gap between germline ends came to 5 bases. Looked up from germline, CDR1 is MNHNS and CDR2 is SASEGT.

The rearrangement links TRBV6-1 to TRBJ2-5; possible D gene TRBD1, 6 bases. The CDR3 runs to 15 residues. Germline V gene data show CDR1 as MNHNS and CDR2 as SASEGT. Trimming left V 7 bases short and J 5 bases short, with 20 bases between. CDR3 nucleotides: TGTGCCAGCAAATCAGGGGCAGCAACGGAGGAGACCCAGTACTTC. It encodes CASKSGAATEETQYF.

The chain joins TRBV2 to TRBJ2-7; weak D call: TRBD1 (5 bases). CDR3 length: 14 amino acids. V was trimmed by 4 bases and J by 1 base, leaving 11 bases between them. CDR1 and CDR2 (germline): SNHLY, FYNNEI. CDR3 amino acids: CASSVSRASYEQYF. Written as DNA, the CDR3 is TGTGCCAGCAGTGTTAGCAGGGCATCCTACGAGCAGTACTTC.

This chain links TRBV19 with TRBJ2-1; the match to TRBD2 covers 7 bases. Germline trimming cut 9 bases from V and 0 bases from J; bases unmatched to any gene: 8. The CDR3 has 15 residues. Germline values: CDR1 LNHDA, CDR2 SQIVND (reference sequence). The CDR3 DNA follows: TGTGCCAGACGGGGACTACCGAGCTCCTACAATGAGCAGTTCTTC. This codes for CARRGLPSSYNEQFF. The full variable domain, rest sourced from reference TRBV19 and TRBJ2-1, is DGGITQSPKYLFRKEGQNVTLSCEQNLNHDAMYWYRQDPGQGLRLIYYSQIVNDFQKGDIAEGYSVSREKKESFPLTVTSAQKNPTAFYLCARRGLPSSYNEQFFGPGTRLTVL.